This paragraph reports one TCR beta chain. The repertoire was sequenced with immunoSEQ multiplex PCR; TCRdb's copy has only in-frame clones and lacks some. This sample has over 80,000 clones, with roughly four fifths found just once. The data stem from a study of control samples from healthy donors and cancer patients. Trimming pared 2 bases from V and 0 bases from J, leaving 8 bases between. Germline V gene data show CDR1 as MNHNY and CDR2 as SVGAGI (reference sequence). The CDR3 length is 15 residues. This clonotype was obtained from a man in his sixties in good health. This rearrangement joins TRBV6-6 to TRBJ2-1, with D unresolved. Sequencing was carried out using blood. The CDR3 reads CASSYEASSYNEQFF. The CDR3 DNA follows: TGTGCCAGCAGTTACGAGGCTTCCTCCTACAATGAGCAGTTCTTC.